This TCR beta chain was sequenced for a study of blood T cell repertoires in COVID-19. Per the original methods: Amplification of reference gene primers provided the estimated nucleated cell counts. Libraries were prepared by immunoSEQ multiplex PCR; TCRdb keeps only in-frame clonotypes and omits some of them. Clone size and V and J calls were adopted from that table, with D and trimming inferred from the DNA. There are 200,000 to 250,000 clones in the sample; 70% to 90% occur only once, and over 9.5% lies in the top ten. Losses at the gene ends were 0 bases for V and 5 bases for J; bases not matched to a gene: 1. Per germline, CDR1 SGDLS and CDR2 YYNGEE. The CDR3 contains 16 residues.

This clonotype originated in a woman aged 18-29 years who had recovered from COVID-19. The source material was peripheral blood. This chain joins TRBV9 and TRBJ2-3; 15 bases are a match to TRBD2. CDR3 sequence: CASSVGTSGRVDTQYF. The CDR3 nucleotides read TGTGCCAGCAGCGTAGGGACTAGCGGGAGGGTAGATACGCAGTATTTT.